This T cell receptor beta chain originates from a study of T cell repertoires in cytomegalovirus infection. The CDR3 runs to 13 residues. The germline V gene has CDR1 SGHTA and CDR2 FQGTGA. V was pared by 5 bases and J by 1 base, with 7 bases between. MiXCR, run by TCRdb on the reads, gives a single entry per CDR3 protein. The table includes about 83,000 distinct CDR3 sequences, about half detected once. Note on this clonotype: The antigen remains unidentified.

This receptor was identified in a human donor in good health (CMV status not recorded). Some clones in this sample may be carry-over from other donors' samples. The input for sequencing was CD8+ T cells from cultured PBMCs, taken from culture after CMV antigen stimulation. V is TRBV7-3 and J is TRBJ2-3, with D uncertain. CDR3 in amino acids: CASSELGTDTQYF. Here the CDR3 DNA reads TGTGCCAGCAGCGAACTCGGCACAGATACGCAGTATTTT.